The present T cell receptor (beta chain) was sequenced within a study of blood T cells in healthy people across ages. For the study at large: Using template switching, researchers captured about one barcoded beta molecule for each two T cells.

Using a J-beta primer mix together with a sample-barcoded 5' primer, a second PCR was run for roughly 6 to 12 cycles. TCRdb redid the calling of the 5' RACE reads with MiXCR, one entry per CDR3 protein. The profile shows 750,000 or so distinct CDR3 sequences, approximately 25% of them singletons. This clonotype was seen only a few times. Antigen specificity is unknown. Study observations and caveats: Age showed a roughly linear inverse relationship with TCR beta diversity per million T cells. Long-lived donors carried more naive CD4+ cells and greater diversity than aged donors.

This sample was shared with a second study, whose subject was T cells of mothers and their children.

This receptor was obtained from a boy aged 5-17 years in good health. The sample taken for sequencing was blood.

CDR3 loop: CATSRGEKTQYF. For the CDR3, the DNA is TGTGCCACCAGCAGAGGCGAGAAGACCCAGTACTTC. The chain joins TRBV15 to TRBJ2-5; D not certain. This CDR3 spans 12 amino acids. V was trimmed by 1 base and J by 6 bases, leaving 6 bases between them. In germline, CDR1 is LNHNV, CDR2 YYDKDF (reference sequence).